The rows below give T cell receptor beta chains drawn from one sample of a study of CD8 T cells in Susac syndrome. TCRdb called the immunoSEQ multiplex PCR reads again in MiXCR, with one record for every CDR3 protein. The table lists 200,000 to 250,000 distinct CDR3 sequences, 90% to 95% of them singletons. The sample consisted of CD8+ T cells from PBMCs. These receptors were collected from a human donor with multiple sclerosis. Each CDR3 is given without its conserved first and last residue. The order of the fields is D gene, clone size, V gene, J gene, CDR3 protein. The D gene is left open where the match is weak. Expanded clones get a size class; other rows say once, few or many, or leave the size out.

d_call: TRBD2
clone_size: .
v_call: TRBV5-4
j_call: TRBJ2-1
cdr3_aa: ASSSREGDNEQF

d_call: .
clone_size: .
v_call: TRBV7-9
j_call: TRBJ1-1
cdr3_aa: ASSPLGGHSSGTEAF

d_call: TRBD2
clone_size: .
v_call: TRBV2
j_call: TRBJ2-3
cdr3_aa: ASSAFGGGTDTQY

d_call: .
clone_size: .
v_call: TRBV30
j_call: TRBJ2-2
cdr3_aa: AWRETGELF

d_call: .
clone_size: .
v_call: TRBV7-9
j_call: TRBJ2-7
cdr3_aa: ASSLGVNNYEQY

d_call: .
clone_size: .
v_call: TRBV2
j_call: TRBJ2-3
cdr3_aa: ASTPPDSTDTQY

d_call: .
clone_size: .
v_call: TRBV30
j_call: TRBJ2-5
cdr3_aa: AWSSTGVETQY

d_call: .
clone_size: .
v_call: TRBV14
j_call: TRBJ1-1
cdr3_aa: ASSQALREIRNTEAF

d_call: .
clone_size: .
v_call: TRBV19
j_call: TRBJ1-5
cdr3_aa: ASTSGGNNQPQH

d_call: TRBD1
clone_size: .
v_call: TRBV20-1
j_call: TRBJ1-2
cdr3_aa: SARELIPGQGWGYT

d_call: .
clone_size: .
v_call: TRBV7-9
j_call: TRBJ1-2
cdr3_aa: ASSSPVWGTNYGYT

d_call: .
clone_size: .
v_call: TRBV7-9
j_call: TRBJ2-7
cdr3_aa: ASSPLESPREQY

d_call: .
clone_size: .
v_call: TRBV5-6
j_call: TRBJ2-3
cdr3_aa: ASSLVGPTQY

d_call: .
clone_size: .
v_call: TRBV20-1
j_call: TRBJ2-7
cdr3_aa: SARAQISSYEQY

d_call: .
clone_size: .
v_call: TRBV2
j_call: TRBJ1-6
cdr3_aa: ASSEEGTGSPLH

d_call: TRBD1
clone_size: .
v_call: TRBV30
j_call: TRBJ1-6
cdr3_aa: AWSVGTGNSPLH

d_call: .
clone_size: .
v_call: TRBV21-1
j_call: TRBJ2-2
cdr3_aa: ASTLQGNTGELF

d_call: TRBD2
clone_size: .
v_call: TRBV10-2
j_call: TRBJ2-2
cdr3_aa: ASSRLAAGVNTGELF

d_call: .
clone_size: .
v_call: TRBV2
j_call: TRBJ1-3
cdr3_aa: ASSGAGGRNTIY

d_call: .
clone_size: .
v_call: TRBV20-1
j_call: TRBJ2-3
cdr3_aa: SAPGGTLTDTQY

d_call: .
clone_size: .
v_call: TRBV7-9
j_call: TRBJ2-1
cdr3_aa: ASSHQLGAVDGEQF

d_call: TRBD1
clone_size: .
v_call: TRBV29-1
j_call: TRBJ1-1
cdr3_aa: SVPTGVAEAF

d_call: .
clone_size: .
v_call: TRBV14
j_call: TRBJ2-5
cdr3_aa: ASSPPGQATQY

d_call: .
clone_size: .
v_call: TRBV5-1
j_call: TRBJ2-3
cdr3_aa: ASSSRGVPEGTQY

d_call: .
clone_size: .
v_call: TRBV3-1
j_call: TRBJ2-5
cdr3_aa: ASSRLRLSYQETQY

d_call: .
clone_size: .
v_call: TRBV4-1
j_call: TRBJ1-2
cdr3_aa: ASSQSGAANYGYT

d_call: .
clone_size: .
v_call: TRBV7-2
j_call: TRBJ2-7
cdr3_aa: ASSLAGGGWVEQY

d_call: .
clone_size: once
v_call: TRBV5-6
j_call: TRBJ1-2
cdr3_aa: ASSLEQLNYGYT

d_call: .
clone_size: .
v_call: TRBV5-6
j_call: TRBJ1-2
cdr3_aa: ASSFWGPTSYGYT

d_call: .
clone_size: .
v_call: TRBV30
j_call: TRBJ1-1
cdr3_aa: AWNSGPEAF

d_call: .
clone_size: .
v_call: TRBV11-2
j_call: TRBJ2-3
cdr3_aa: ASSPLGAPARTHTDTQY

d_call: .
clone_size: .
v_call: TRBV9
j_call: TRBJ2-2
cdr3_aa: ASSVEHIMKLF

d_call: .
clone_size: .
v_call: TRBV29-1
j_call: TRBJ1-3
cdr3_aa: SVQLGPTGNTIY

d_call: TRBD1
clone_size: .
v_call: TRBV27
j_call: TRBJ1-2
cdr3_aa: ASSTTGNRYT

d_call: .
clone_size: .
v_call: TRBV20-1
j_call: TRBJ1-1
cdr3_aa: SAASYVLNTEAF

d_call: TRBD1
clone_size: .
v_call: TRBV29-1
j_call: TRBJ1-2
cdr3_aa: SVPGTAYGYT

d_call: TRBD2
clone_size: .
v_call: TRBV2
j_call: TRBJ2-1
cdr3_aa: ASSTRLAGAPNEQF

d_call: TRBD1
clone_size: .
v_call: TRBV19
j_call: TRBJ2-7
cdr3_aa: ASSITGDRGSYEQY

d_call: .
clone_size: .
v_call: TRBV9
j_call: TRBJ2-7
cdr3_aa: ASSVAGAGNYEQY

d_call: .
clone_size: .
v_call: TRBV9
j_call: TRBJ1-1
cdr3_aa: ASSVELGNTEAF

d_call: .
clone_size: .
v_call: TRBV7-2
j_call: TRBJ2-5
cdr3_aa: ASSLAKDGWQTQY

d_call: TRBD2
clone_size: .
v_call: TRBV6-5
j_call: TRBJ2-1
cdr3_aa: ASSYSSGGSPYNEQF

d_call: .
clone_size: .
v_call: TRBV20-1
j_call: TRBJ2-3
cdr3_aa: SANGVEMRRTDTQY

d_call: .
clone_size: .
v_call: TRBV7-2
j_call: TRBJ2-3
cdr3_aa: ASILRIPSVWRTDTQY

d_call: TRBD1
clone_size: .
v_call: TRBV19
j_call: TRBJ1-5
cdr3_aa: ASSISRTGVFQPQH

d_call: TRBD1
clone_size: .
v_call: TRBV30
j_call: TRBJ2-7
cdr3_aa: AWDDRDYEQY

d_call: .
clone_size: .
v_call: TRBV2
j_call: TRBJ1-6
cdr3_aa: ASRRWGEGNSPLH

d_call: .
clone_size: .
v_call: TRBV30
j_call: TRBJ2-1
cdr3_aa: AWSYRVHEQF

d_call: .
clone_size: .
v_call: TRBV30
j_call: TRBJ1-1
cdr3_aa: AWSGDRNTEAF

d_call: TRBD2
clone_size: .
v_call: TRBV14
j_call: TRBJ2-1
cdr3_aa: ASSHTSGRGEQF

d_call: TRBD1
clone_size: .
v_call: TRBV7-9
j_call: TRBJ2-1
cdr3_aa: ASRQGQGAYNEQF

d_call: TRBD2
clone_size: .
v_call: TRBV7-3
j_call: TRBJ2-1
cdr3_aa: ASSLTAGLAGGSYNEQF

d_call: .
clone_size: .
v_call: TRBV6-5
j_call: TRBJ2-1
cdr3_aa: ASSYGDSGEQF